This T cell receptor beta chain was identified during a study of T cell repertoires in cytomegalovirus infection. Germline CDR1 and CDR2: LGHNT and FRNRAP. The V and J ends lost 4 bases and 3 bases, in that order; junction bases with no gene match: 6. This CDR3 spans 16 amino acids. Each CDR3 protein gets one entry after TCRdb re-called the reads with MiXCR. The table lists 100,000 to 150,000 distinct CDR3 sequences, approximately 24% of them singletons, with 30% to 40% in the top ten. This clonotype was counted a few times. The antigen remains undetermined. The TCR was taken from a human donor in good health (CMV status not recorded). Some clones in this sample may be carry-over from other donors' samples. This rearrangement joins TRBV12-5 to TRBJ2-1; the match to TRBD2 covers 10 bases. Sequenced material: PBMCs, sequenced either directly or after in vitro stimulation (not recorded which). CDR3 residues: CASGSRTSGLYNEQFF. The CDR3 DNA sequence: TGTGCTAGTGGTTCGAGGACTAGCGGACTCTACAATGAGCAGTTCTTC. The full variable domain, in which reference TRBV12-5 and TRBJ2-1 provide the parts outside the CDR3, is DARVTQTPRHKVTEMGQEVTMRCQPILGHNTVFWYRQTMMQGLELLAYFRNRAPLDDSGMPKDRFSAEMPDATLATLKIQPSEPRDSAVYFCASGSRTSGLYNEQFFGPGTRLTVL.